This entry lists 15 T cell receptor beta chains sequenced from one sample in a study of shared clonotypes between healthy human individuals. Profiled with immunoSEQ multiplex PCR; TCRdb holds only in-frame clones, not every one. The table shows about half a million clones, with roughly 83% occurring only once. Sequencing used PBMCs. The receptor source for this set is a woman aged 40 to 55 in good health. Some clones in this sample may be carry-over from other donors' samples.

CDR3 nucleotide sequence: TGTGCCAGCAGTTCAGACAAAGGGGTCTACGAGCAGTACTTC. The encoded protein is CASSSDKGVYEQYF. The chain carries TRBV27 and TRBJ2-7; the D gene is possibly TRBD1 (5 bases). Trimming removed 4 bases at V and 3 bases at J, with 13 bases between. Germline CDR1 is MNHEY and CDR2 is SMNVEV (reference sequence). The CDR3 covers 14 residues.

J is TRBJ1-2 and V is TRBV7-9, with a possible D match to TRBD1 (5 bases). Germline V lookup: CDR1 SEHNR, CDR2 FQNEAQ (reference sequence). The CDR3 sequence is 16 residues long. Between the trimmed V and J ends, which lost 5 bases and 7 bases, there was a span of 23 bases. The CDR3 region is CASSAPGRESLGGYTF. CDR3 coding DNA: TGTGCCAGCAGCGCCCCGGGACGGGAGAGTTTAGGTGGCTACACCTTC.

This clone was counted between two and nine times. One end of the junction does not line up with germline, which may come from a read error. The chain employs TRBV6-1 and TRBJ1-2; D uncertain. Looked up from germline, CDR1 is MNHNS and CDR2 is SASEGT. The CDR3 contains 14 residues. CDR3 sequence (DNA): TGTGCCAGCAGAGAAGTCACAACGCTGAAAGGCTACACCTTC. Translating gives CASREVTTLKGYTF.

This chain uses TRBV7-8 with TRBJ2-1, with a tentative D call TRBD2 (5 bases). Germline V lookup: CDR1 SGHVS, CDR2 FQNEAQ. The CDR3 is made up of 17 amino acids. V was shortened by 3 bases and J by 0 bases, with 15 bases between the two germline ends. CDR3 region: CASSLIPGLSSYNEQFF. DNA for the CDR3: TGTGCCAGCAGCTTGATCCCGGGATTAAGCTCCTACAATGAGCAGTTCTTC.

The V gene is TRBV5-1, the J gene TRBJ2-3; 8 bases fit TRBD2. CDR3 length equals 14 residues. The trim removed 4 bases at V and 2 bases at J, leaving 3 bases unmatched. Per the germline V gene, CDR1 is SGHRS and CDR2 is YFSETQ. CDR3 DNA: TGCGCCAGCAGCCGGGGGGGACTCACAGATACGCAGTATTTT. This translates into CASSRGGLTDTQYF.

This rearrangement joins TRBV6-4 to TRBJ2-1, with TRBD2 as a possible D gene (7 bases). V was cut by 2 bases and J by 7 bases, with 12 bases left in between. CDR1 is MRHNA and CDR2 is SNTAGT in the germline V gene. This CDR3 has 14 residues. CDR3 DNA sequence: TGTGCCAGCAGTGACGGGGGGGCGGGAAATGAGCAGTTCTTC. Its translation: CASSDGGAGNEQFF.

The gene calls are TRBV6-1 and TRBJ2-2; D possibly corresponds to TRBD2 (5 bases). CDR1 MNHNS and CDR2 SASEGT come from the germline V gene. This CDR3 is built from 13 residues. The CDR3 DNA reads TGTGCGAGTTCGCCGGACTTCACCGGGGAGCTGTTTTTT. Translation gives CASSPDFTGELFF.

This CDR3 reads CAWRARGQETQYF. DNA of the CDR3: TGTGCCTGGAGGGCCAGGGGGCAAGAGACCCAGTACTTC. The chain carries TRBV30 and TRBJ2-5; 7 nucleotides agree with TRBD1. With 3 bases clipped from V and 2 bases from J, the junction kept 3 bases outside the gene matches. Germline V CDR1 and CDR2: GTSNPN, SVGIG (reference sequence). This CDR3 spans 13 amino acids.

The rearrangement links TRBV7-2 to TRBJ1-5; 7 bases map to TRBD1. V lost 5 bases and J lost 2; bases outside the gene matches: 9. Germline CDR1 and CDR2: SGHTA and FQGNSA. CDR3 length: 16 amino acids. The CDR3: CASSPAPGGGNQPQHF. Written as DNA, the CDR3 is TGTGCCAGCAGCCCCGCCCCAGGGGGAGGCAATCAGCCCCAGCATTTT.

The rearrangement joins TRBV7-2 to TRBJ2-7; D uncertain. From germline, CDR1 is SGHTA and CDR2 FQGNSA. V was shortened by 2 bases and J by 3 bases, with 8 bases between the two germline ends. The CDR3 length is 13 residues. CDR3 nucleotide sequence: TGTGCCAGCAGCTTAAGGCTGATCTACGAGCAGTACTTC. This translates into CASSLRLIYEQYF.

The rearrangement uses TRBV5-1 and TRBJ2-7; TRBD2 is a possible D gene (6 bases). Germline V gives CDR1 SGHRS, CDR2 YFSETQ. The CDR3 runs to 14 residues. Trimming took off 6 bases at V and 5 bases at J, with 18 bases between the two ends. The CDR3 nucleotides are TGCGCCAGCAAGATATCGGGAGTTTATGACGAGCAGTACTTC. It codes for CASKISGVYDEQYF. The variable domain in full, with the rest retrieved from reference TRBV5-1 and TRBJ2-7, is KAGVTQTPRYLIKTRGQQVTLSCSPISGHRSVSWYQQTPGQGLQFLFEYFSETQRNKGNFPGRFSGRQFSNSRSEMNVSTLELGDSALYLCASKISGVYDEQYFGPGTRLTVT.

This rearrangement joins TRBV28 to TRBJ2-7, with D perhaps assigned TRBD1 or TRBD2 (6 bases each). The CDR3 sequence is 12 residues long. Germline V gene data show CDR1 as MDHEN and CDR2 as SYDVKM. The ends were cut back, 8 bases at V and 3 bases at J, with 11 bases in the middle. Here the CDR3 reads CASWGDNYEQYF. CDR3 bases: TGTGCCAGCTGGGGGGACAACTACGAGCAGTACTTC.

This chain's CDR3 is CASSELEDNEQFF. In nucleotides, the CDR3 is TGTGCCAGCAGTGAATTAGAAGACAATGAGCAGTTCTTC. The V gene is TRBV25-1, the J gene TRBJ2-1; D unresolved. V gave up 1 base and J gave up 5 bases, with 6 bases separating them. This CDR3 is built from 13 residues. Germline V gene data show CDR1 as MGHDK and CDR2 as SYGVNS.

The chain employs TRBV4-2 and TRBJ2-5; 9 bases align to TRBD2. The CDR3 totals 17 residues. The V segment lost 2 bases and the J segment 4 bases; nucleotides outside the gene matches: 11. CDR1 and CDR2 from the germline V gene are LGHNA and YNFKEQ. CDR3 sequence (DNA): TGTGCCAGCAGCCAACAAGGGAGTAGCGGGAGAGGAGAGACCCAGTACTTC. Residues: CASSQQGSSGRGETQYF.

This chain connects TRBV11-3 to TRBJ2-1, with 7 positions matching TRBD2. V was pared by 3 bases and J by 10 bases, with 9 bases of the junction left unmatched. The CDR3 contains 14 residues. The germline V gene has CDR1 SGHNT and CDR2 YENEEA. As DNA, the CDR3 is TGTGCCAGCAGCTTCGCGGCGGGAGTTGAGGAGCAGTTCTTC. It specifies CASSFAAGVEEQFF.